This TCR beta chain was found in a study of beta chain features in type 1 diabetes. Study results and limitations: Patients with Type 1 diabetes showed moderately but significantly shorter TCRB CDR3s in all four CD4+ subsets.

The CDR3 has 16 amino acids. Germline V gene lookup returns CDR1 SGHVS and CDR2 FQNEAQ. V was pared by 0 bases and J by 5 bases, with 9 bases of the junction left unmatched. The whole isolated RNA underwent reverse transcription, so sequencing captured expressed TCRB transcripts. Here immunoSEQ multiplex PCR was the method, and the copy in TCRdb shows in-frame clones only, minus some. This sample carries 15,000 to 17,000 clones, 40% to 45% of them seen once, and the ten largest clones take 0.53%. A remark on this clone: What it recognizes is unknown.

The authors sorted CD4+ naive, central memory, regulatory and stem cell-like memory cells via CD45RO/CCR7/CD25/CD127/CD95/CD27. The TCR comes from a woman in her 40s in good health. The chain recombines TRBV7-8 with TRBJ2-5, with 7 bases that match TRBD2. Source material: stem cell memory CD4+ T cells from blood. The CDR3, as DNA: TGTGCCAGCAGCTTAGCGCGGACTAGAGGTCGGGAGACCCAGTACTTC. This translates into CASSLARTRGRETQYF.